The rows below give T cell receptor beta chains drawn from one sample of a study of Graves' ophthalmopathy and Graves' hyperthyroidism. TCRdb re-derived calls from the multiplex PCR reads in MiXCR, one entry per CDR3 protein. This sample has some 160,000 distinct CDR3 sequences, with around two fifths found just once. Sequencing was done on a sample of peripheral blood. The receptor set was obtained from a man aged 25 to 45 with Graves' ophthalmopathy. Each CDR3 is given with its conserved first and last residue. D genes are given only for firm matches. A clone size is listed for some rows: how often the clone was seen (once, few, many), or a class if it is expanded.

NA | TRBJ2-7 | NA | TRBV19 | CASSTHRLPYEQYF | TGTGCCAGTAGTACCCACCGGCTACCCTACGAGCAGTACTTC
NA | TRBJ2-7 | few | TRBV25-1 | CASSDIGTGTYEQYF | TGTGCCAGCAGTGACATAGGTACGGGAACCTACGAGCAGTACTTC
NA | TRBJ1-5 | NA | TRBV7-2 | CASSLTRQGNQPQHF | TGTGCCAGCAGCTTGACTCGGCAGGGGAACCAGCCCCAGCATTTT
TRBD1 | TRBJ2-7 | NA | TRBV27 | CATTPGQGGEQYF | TGTGCCACGACCCCCGGACAGGGGGGCGAGCAGTACTTC
NA | TRBJ1-1 | many | TRBV18 | CASSSGQGSDAFF | TGTGCCAGCTCGTCGGGGCAGGGTAGTGATGCTTTCTTT
TRBD1 | TRBJ1-1 | many | TRBV18 | CASSPAGTGDKEAFF | TGTGCCAGCTCACCAGCCGGGACAGGGGATAAGGAAGCTTTCTTT
NA | TRBJ1-3 | many | TRBV29-1 | CSVLTASSGNTIYF | TGCAGCGTGTTGACGGCGAGCTCTGGAAACACCATATATTTT
NA | TRBJ1-2 | NA | TRBV28 | CASERAQADGYTF | TGTGCCAGCGAACGGGCCCAAGCGGATGGCTACACCTTC
NA | TRBJ2-5 | many | TRBV7-8 | CASSPRGPLKETQYF | TGTGCCAGCAGCCCTCGGGGACCCCTAAAAGAGACCCAGTACTTC
TRBD2 | TRBJ2-2 | many | TRBV12-3/TRBV12-4 | CASRALAGNTGELFF | TGTGCCAGCAGGGCACTAGCGGGTAACACCGGGGAGCTGTTTTTT
TRBD1 | TRBJ1-1 | NA | TRBV6-2/TRBV6-3 | CASSYSTGDTEAFF | TGTGCCAGCAGTTACTCCACAGGGGACACTGAAGCTTTCTTT
NA | TRBJ2-7 | NA | TRBV5-1 | CASSLDSVVGEQYF | TGCGCCAGCAGCTTGGATTCGGTGGTCGGCGAGCAGTACTTC
NA | TRBJ2-7 | many | TRBV11-2 | CASSLGWGRTYEQYF | TGTGCCAGCAGCTTAGGGTGGGGCAGGACCTACGAGCAGTACTTC
NA | TRBJ2-2 | once | TRBV12-3/TRBV12-4 | CASTPTTGPRRYTGELFF | TGTGCCAGCACCCCGACGACTGGACCCAGGAGATACACCGGGGAGCTGTTTTTT
NA | TRBJ2-5 | many | TRBV6-5 | CASSYSGGMGETQYF | TGTGCCAGCAGTTACTCAGGCGGGATGGGGGAGACCCAGTACTTC
TRBD1 | TRBJ1-1 | NA | TRBV6-5 | CASSNRQGTEAFF | TGTGCCAGCAGTAACCGACAGGGCACTGAAGCTTTCTTT
NA | TRBJ1-5 | many | TRBV7-8 | CASSLRRVDRLNQPQHF | TGTGCCAGCAGCCTCAGGAGAGTTGACAGGTTGAATCAGCCCCAGCATTTT
NA | TRBJ1-1 | many | TRBV6-2/TRBV6-3 | CASKTGRNTEAFF | TGTGCCAGCAAAACAGGGAGGAACACTGAAGCTTTCTTT
NA | TRBJ1-1 | many | TRBV30 | CAWSGPKNTEAFF | TGTGCCTGGAGTGGCCCCAAGAACACTGAAGCTTTCTTT
NA | TRBJ1-1 | few | TRBV6-5 | CASSYPGLNTEAFF | TGTGCCAGCAGTTACCCCGGCCTGAACACTGAAGCTTTCTTT
NA | TRBJ1-1 | many | TRBV6-2/TRBV6-3 | CASSSPSGQMNTEAFF | TGTGCCAGCAGTTCTCCATCCGGACAAATGAACACTGAAGCTTTCTTT
NA | TRBJ2-4 | many | TRBV4-2 | CASSQETYRVDGKNIQYF | TGTGCCAGCAGCCAAGAAACATACAGGGTGGACGGCAAAAACATTCAGTACTTC